These 17 T cell receptor beta chains came from one sample sequenced in a study of T cells in Graves' hyperthyroidism and ophthalmopathy. TCR beta CDR3 region amplification was performed from RNA transcripts. During a first-round RT-PCR of the TCR CDR3, the HTBI primer set was used. TCRdb called the multiplex PCR reads again in MiXCR, with one record for every CDR3 protein. The table records fewer than 400,000 distinct CDR3 sequences, about 25% of them present only once. Material for sequencing was blood. The receptors shown here come from a man in his fifties with Graves' hyperthyroidism.

This chain uses TRBV2 with TRBJ1-5; D gene ambiguous. With 1 base removed from V and 7 bases from J, the gap between germline ends came to 14 bases. CDR3 length: 15 amino acids. Germline assignment: CDR1 SNHLY and CDR2 FYNNEI. CDR3 protein: CASSEGARGGQPQHF. In nucleotides, the CDR3 is TGTGCCAGCAGTGAAGGGGCGCGGGGTGGCCAGCCCCAGCATTTT.

The chain combines TRBV12-3 or TRBV12-4 with TRBJ1-5; D unclear. CDR3 length: 14 residues. V lost 5 bases and J lost 2, with 10 bases in between. The chain's CDR3 is CASSPSGRNQPQHF. The CDR3 nucleotides are TGTGCCAGCAGTCCCAGCGGGCGCAATCAGCCCCAGCATTTT.

This clonotype was found many times. CDR3 DNA: TGTGCCAGCAGCTTAGTAGGGAGCTCCTACAATGAGCAGTTCTTC. It yields the protein CASSLVGSSYNEQFF. The V and J genes are TRBV7-3 and TRBJ2-1, with D possibly being TRBD2 (5 bases). This CDR3 is built from 15 residues. Germline V CDR1 and CDR2: SGHTA, FQGTGA. Trimming removed 2 bases from V and 0 bases from J, with 8 bases in between.

This clonotype occurred a few times. The chain carries TRBV7-9 and TRBJ2-5; tentatively, D is TRBD2 (5 bases). V was pared by 5 bases and J by 5 bases, with 18 bases between. This CDR3 has 15 amino acids. CDR1 is SEHNR, CDR2 FQNEAQ, per germline (reference sequence). The chain's CDR3 is CASSPPAGQRETQYF. CDR3 nucleotide sequence: TGTGCCAGCAGCCCCCCGGCGGGTCAGAGGGAGACCCAGTACTTC.

This clonotype was seen only a few times. J is TRBJ1-2 and V is TRBV3-1, with D unclear. Per the germline V gene, CDR1 is LGHDT and CDR2 is YNNKEL (reference sequence). The CDR3 extends over 14 amino acids. The V end lost 1 base, the J end lost 7 bases, and 13 bases lay between the germline ends. The CDR3 is CASSQGVPKGGYTF. The CDR3 DNA reads as TGTGCCAGCAGCCAAGGTGTCCCAAAGGGTGGCTACACCTTC.

This clonotype has a handful of counts. V gene TRBV29-1 combines with J gene TRBJ2-1; D may match TRBD1 or TRBD2 (5 bases each). Germline V gene data show CDR1 as SQVTM and CDR2 as ANQGSEA. The CDR3 covers 13 residues. V was cut by 6 bases and J by 9 bases, with 18 bases left in between. CDR3 residues: CSVLLVSGTEQFF. CDR3 coding DNA: TGCAGCGTCCTTCTAGTAAGTGGGACTGAGCAGTTCTTC.

The CDR3 coding sequence is TGTGCCAGCGGGAGAAAGACCCAGTACTTC. Encoded protein: CASGRKTQYF. The J gene is TRBJ2-5, the V gene TRBV28; D may be TRBD2 (5 bases). V was pared by 8 bases and J by 6 bases, with 7 bases between. CDR3 length equals 10 residues. From germline, CDR1 is MDHEN and CDR2 SYDVKM.

The chain is built from TRBV11-3 and TRBJ1-1, with D uncertain. This CDR3 is built from 10 residues. CDR1 and CDR2 (germline): SGHNT, YENEEA. Trimming shortened V by 4 bases and J by 7 bases, and 4 bases separated the two germline ends. The CDR3 spells CASSSYEAFF. As DNA, the CDR3 is TGTGCCAGCAGCTCCTATGAAGCTTTCTTT. Full variable domain (remainder filled in from reference TRBV11-3 and TRBJ1-1): EAGVVQSPRYKIIEKKQPVAFWCNPISGHNTLYWYLQNLGQGPELLIRYENEEAVDDSQLPKDRFSAERLKGVDSTLKIQPAELGDSAVYLCASSSYEAFFGQGTRLTVV.

In nucleotides, the CDR3 is TGTGCCAGCAGTTACCAGAGGACAGGGGGAGACTATGGCTACACCTTC. Its translation is CASSYQRTGGDYGYTF. The V gene is TRBV6-2 or TRBV6-3, the J gene TRBJ1-2; TRBD1 aligns across 10 bases. Germline loops: CDR1 MNHEY, CDR2 SVGEGT. After removal of 2 bases from V and 3 bases from J, the junction contained 6 bases not matched to a gene. CDR3 size: 16 residues.

The chain joins TRBV19 to TRBJ1-1; D unresolved. Germline V CDR1 and CDR2: LNHDA, SQIVND (reference sequence). The CDR3 covers 12 residues. Trimming cost V 3 bases and J 1 base, with 3 bases left between them. CDR3 in DNA: TGTGCCAGTAGTATGGCGAACACTGAAGCTTTCTTT. It is translated as CASSMANTEAFF.

This clonotype was recorded a few times. The gene calls are TRBV5-1 and TRBJ1-1; TRBD1 agrees at 8 bases. CDR1 SGHRS and CDR2 YFSETQ come from the germline V gene. The J segment lost 1 base and the V segment lost 2 bases, leaving 4 bases of the junction unmatched. The CDR3 covers 15 residues. The CDR3 DNA follows: TGCGCCAGCAGCTTAATGACAGGGGCGAACACTGAAGCTTTCTTT. As protein: CASSLMTGANTEAFF.

Many counts were recorded for this clonotype. V gene TRBV5-1 combines with J gene TRBJ2-7, with D possibly being TRBD1 or TRBD2 (5 bases each). Trimming pared 0 bases from V and 1 base from J, leaving 8 bases between. The CDR3 sequence is 14 residues long. Germline CDR1 reads SGHRS; CDR2 reads YFSETQ. CDR3 in DNA: TGCGCCAGCAGCTTGGGATGGGGGTCCTACGAGCAGTACTTC. Amino acids: CASSLGWGSYEQYF.

The chain recombines TRBV7-2 with TRBJ2-7, with 10 bases aligning to TRBD2. The germline CDR1 and CDR2 sequences are SGHTA and FQGNSA. The CDR3 has 18 amino acids. V dropped 4 bases and J dropped 1; count of bases not matched to a gene: 13. CDR3 in amino acids: CASSWWASGSKGSYEQYF. The CDR3 DNA reads TGTGCCAGCAGCTGGTGGGCTAGCGGGAGTAAGGGGTCCTACGAGCAGTACTTC.

Only a few counts were recorded for this clonotype. The chain joins TRBV28 to TRBJ1-1; 11 bases are shared with TRBD1. This CDR3 contains 15 residues. The germline CDR1 and CDR2 sequences are MDHEN and SYDVKM. After removal of 10 bases from V and 4 bases from J, the junction contained 11 bases not matched to a gene. Here the CDR3 DNA reads TGTGCCACCAGGGCCGTTGGGACAGGGGGCACTGAAGCTTTCTTT. Amino acid sequence: CATRAVGTGGTEAFF. The full variable domain, its missing parts supplied by reference TRBV28 and TRBJ1-1, is DVKVTQSSRYLVKRTGEKVFLECVQDMDHENMFWYRQDPGLGLRLIYFSYDVKMKEKGDIPEGYSVSREKKERFSLILESASTNQTSMYLCATRAVGTGGTEAFFGQGTRLTVV.

A few counts support this clonotype. V is TRBV25-1 and J is TRBJ1-5, with TRBD1 matching 8 bases. The V and J ends lost 4 bases and 3 bases, in that order; junction bases with no gene match: 8. Per germline, CDR1 MGHDK and CDR2 SYGVNS. The CDR3 totals 16 residues. The CDR3 region has the DNA TGTGCCAGCAGTGGACCTCAGGACAGGGACAATCAGCCCCAGCATTTT. This encodes CASSGPQDRDNQPQHF.

This clonotype was seen a handful of times. This sequence joins TRBV6-1 and TRBJ2-7, with D perhaps assigned TRBD1 or TRBD2 (5 bases each). This CDR3 is 12 amino acids long. V lost 4 bases, J lost 4 bases, and 8 bases lay in between. Germline assignment: CDR1 MNHNS and CDR2 SASEGT. The CDR3 loop is CASSAEGYEQYF. The CDR3 region has the DNA TGTGCCAGCAGTGCAGAGGGGTACGAGCAGTACTTC.

This clonotype appeared a single time. The J gene is TRBJ1-6, the V gene TRBV9; D is unresolved. The germline gives CDR1 SGDLS, CDR2 YYNGEE. The V and J ends lost 5 bases and 4 bases respectively, with 16 bases between them. This CDR3 is built from 16 residues. The CDR3 spells CASSQGPGDYNSPLHF. The CDR3 DNA reads as TGTGCCAGCAGTCAAGGGCCCGGGGATTATAATTCACCCCTCCACTTT.